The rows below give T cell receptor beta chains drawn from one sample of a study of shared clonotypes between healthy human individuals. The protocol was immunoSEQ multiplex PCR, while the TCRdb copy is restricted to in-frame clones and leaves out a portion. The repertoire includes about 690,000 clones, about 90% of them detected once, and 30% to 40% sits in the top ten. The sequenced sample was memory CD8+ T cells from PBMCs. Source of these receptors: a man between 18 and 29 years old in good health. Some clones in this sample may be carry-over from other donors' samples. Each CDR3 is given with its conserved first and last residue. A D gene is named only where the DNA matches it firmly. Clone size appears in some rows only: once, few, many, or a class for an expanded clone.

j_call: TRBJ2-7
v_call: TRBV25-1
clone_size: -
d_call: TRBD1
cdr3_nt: TGTGCCAGCAGTGGACCGGGACAGGACTACGAGCAGTACTTC
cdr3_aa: CASSGPGQDYEQYF

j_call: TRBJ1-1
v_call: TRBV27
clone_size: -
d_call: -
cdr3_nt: TGTGCCAGCAGTTTAATCGGACTGATGAACACTGAAGCTTTCTTT
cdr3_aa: CASSLIGLMNTEAFF

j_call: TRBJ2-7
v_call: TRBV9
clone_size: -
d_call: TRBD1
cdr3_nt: TGTGCCAGCAGCGTAGGGTCCGGGACAGGGATCCTATCTTCCTACGAGCAGTACTTC
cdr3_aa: CASSVGSGTGILSSYEQYF

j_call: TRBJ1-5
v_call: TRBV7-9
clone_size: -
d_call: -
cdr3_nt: TGTGCCAGCAGCTTAGGGATATCCGGGGACACTAATCAGCCCCAGCATTTT
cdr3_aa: CASSLGISGDTNQPQHF

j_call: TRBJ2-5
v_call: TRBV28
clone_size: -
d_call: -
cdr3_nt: TGTGCCAGCAGTCCGCGGGATTCTCAAGAGACCCAGTACTTC
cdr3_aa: CASSPRDSQETQYF

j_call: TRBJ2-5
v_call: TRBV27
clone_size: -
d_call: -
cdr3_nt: TGTGCCAGCAGTTTAGGAGGGGGCTTGGGGACCCAGTACTTC
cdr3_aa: CASSLGGGLGTQYF

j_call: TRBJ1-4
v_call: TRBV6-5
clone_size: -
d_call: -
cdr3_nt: TGTGCCAGCAGCCCACCGCGGGTGCCTGAAAAACTGTTTTTT
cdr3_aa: CASSPPRVPEKLFF

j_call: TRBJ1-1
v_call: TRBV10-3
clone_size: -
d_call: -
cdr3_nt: TGTGCCATCAGTGAGTCAGACTGGGGATCTGAAGCTTTCTTT
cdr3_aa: CAISESDWGSEAFF

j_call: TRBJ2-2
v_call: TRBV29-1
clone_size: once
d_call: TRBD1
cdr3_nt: TGCAGCGTCGCGGGACAGGTCCCCGGGGAGCTGTTTTTT
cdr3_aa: CSVAGQVPGELFF

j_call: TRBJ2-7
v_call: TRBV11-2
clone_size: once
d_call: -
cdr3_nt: TGTGCCAGCAGCTTGGGCTTCGGGACAGAGCAGTACTTC
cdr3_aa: CASSLGFGTEQYF

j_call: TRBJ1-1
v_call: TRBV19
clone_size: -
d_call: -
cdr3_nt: TGTGCCAGTACCAACCTGGGCACTGAAGCTTTCTTT
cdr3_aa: CASTNLGTEAFF

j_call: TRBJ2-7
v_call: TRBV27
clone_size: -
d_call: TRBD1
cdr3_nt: TGTGCCAGCAGCCTTGGGACAGGCTTCTCCGAGCAGTACTTC
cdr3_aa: CASSLGTGFSEQYF

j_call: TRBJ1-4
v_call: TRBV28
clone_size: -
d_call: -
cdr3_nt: TGTGCCAGCAGCGGTGCTGAAAAACTGTTTTTT
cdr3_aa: CASSGAEKLFF

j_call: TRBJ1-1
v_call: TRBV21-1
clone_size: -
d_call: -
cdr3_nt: TGTGCCAGCAGCAAGGTGCGTGGTAGCACTGAAGCTTTCTTT
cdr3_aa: CASSKVRGSTEAFF

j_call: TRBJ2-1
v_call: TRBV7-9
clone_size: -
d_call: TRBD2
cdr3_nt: TGTGCCAGCAGCTTAGAGACTAGCGCCTACAATGAGCAGTTCTTC
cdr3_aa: CASSLETSAYNEQFF

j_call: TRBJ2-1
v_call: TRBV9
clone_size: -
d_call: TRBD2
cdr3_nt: TGTGCCAGCAGCGAGGGGACTAGCGGAGGGCCCTACAATGAGCAGTTCTTC
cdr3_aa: CASSEGTSGGPYNEQFF

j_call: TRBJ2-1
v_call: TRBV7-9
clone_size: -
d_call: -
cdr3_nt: TGTGCCAGCAGCTTAGGATCTGGGTACAATGAGCAGTTCTTC
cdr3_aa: CASSLGSGYNEQFF

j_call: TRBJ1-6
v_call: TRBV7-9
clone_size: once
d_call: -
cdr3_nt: TGTGCCAGCACCAATTGGGACCCCTATAATTCACCCCTCCACTTT
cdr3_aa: CASTNWDPYNSPLHF

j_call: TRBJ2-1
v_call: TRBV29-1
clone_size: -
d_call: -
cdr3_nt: TGCAGCGCTGCTTGGGGAACCTACAATGAGCAGTTCTTC
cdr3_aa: CSAAWGTYNEQFF

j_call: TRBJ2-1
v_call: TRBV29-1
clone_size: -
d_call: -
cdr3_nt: TGCAGCGTTGAAGCCAACTACAATGAGCAGTTCTTC
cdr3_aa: CSVEANYNEQFF

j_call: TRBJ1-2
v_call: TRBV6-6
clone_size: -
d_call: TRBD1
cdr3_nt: TGTGCCAGCAGTTACCGACAGGGGGAGGATGGCTACACCTTC
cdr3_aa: CASSYRQGEDGYTF

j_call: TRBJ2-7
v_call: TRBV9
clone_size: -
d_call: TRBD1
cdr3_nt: TGTGCCAGCAGCGTAGTAGGAGACGGACAGGGCGAGCAGTACTTC
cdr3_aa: CASSVVGDGQGEQYF

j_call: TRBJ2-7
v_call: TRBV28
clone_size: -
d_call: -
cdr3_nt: TGTGCCAGCGCCGGGGGATTCTACGAGCAGTACTTC
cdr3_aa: CASAGGFYEQYF

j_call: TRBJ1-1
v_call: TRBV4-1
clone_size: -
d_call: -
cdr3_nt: TGCGCCAGCAGCCAAGTCGGGGACACTGAAGCTTTCTTT
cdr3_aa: CASSQVGDTEAFF

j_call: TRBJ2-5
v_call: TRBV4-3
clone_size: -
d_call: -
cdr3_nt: TGCGCCAGCAGCCAAGGCACAGGGCGGGAGGAGACCCAGTACTTC
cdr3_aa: CASSQGTGREETQYF

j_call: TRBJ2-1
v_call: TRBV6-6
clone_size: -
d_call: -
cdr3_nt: TGTGCCAGCAGTTTGGACTCGCGGTCCTACAATGAGCAGTTCTTC
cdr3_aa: CASSLDSRSYNEQFF

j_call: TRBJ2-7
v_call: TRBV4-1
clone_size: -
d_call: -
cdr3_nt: TGCGCCAGCAGCCAACCCTCATGGGGGGCAGGAGGCGAGCAGTACTTC
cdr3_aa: CASSQPSWGAGGEQYF

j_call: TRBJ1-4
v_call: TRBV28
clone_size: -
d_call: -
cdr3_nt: TGTGCCAGCAGTTACCGGACCTTTAATGAAAAACTGTTTTTT
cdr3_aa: CASSYRTFNEKLFF

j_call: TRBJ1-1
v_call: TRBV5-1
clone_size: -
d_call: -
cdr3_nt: TGCGCCAGCAGCCCGAGCGTCGAGATGGTCAGACAAATTGAAGCTTTCTTT
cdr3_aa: CASSPSVEMVRQIEAFF

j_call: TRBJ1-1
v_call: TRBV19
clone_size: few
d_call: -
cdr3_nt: TGTGCCAGTAGTAAGCGGGGAAATACTGAAGCTTTCTTT
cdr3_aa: CASSKRGNTEAFF

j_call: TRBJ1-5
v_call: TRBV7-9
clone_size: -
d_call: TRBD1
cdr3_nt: TGTGCCAGCAGCTCAACTTACAGGGGGCACCAGCCCCAGCATTTT
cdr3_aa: CASSSTYRGHQPQHF

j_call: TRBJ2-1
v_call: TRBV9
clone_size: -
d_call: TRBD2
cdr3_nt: TGTGCCAGCAGCGTAGATGGCGGGAGTTCCTACAATGAGCAGTTCTTC
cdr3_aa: CASSVDGGSSYNEQFF

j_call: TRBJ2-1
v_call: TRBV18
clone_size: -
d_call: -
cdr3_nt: TGTGCCAGCTCACCGGGGTCAGTTGAGCAGTTCTTC
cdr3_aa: CASSPGSVEQFF

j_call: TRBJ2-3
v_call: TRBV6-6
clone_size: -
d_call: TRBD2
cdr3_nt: TGTGCCAGCACCGGGACTAGCGGGTTCACAGATACGCAGTATTTT
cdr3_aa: CASTGTSGFTDTQYF

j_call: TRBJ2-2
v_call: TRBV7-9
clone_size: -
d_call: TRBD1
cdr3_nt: TGTGGCGGGACAGGAATTAACACCGGGGAGCTGTTTTTT
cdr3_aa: CGGTGINTGELFF

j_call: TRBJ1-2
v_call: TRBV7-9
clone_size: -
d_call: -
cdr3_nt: TGTGCCAGCAGCCCTGTTTTGAAGGGCTATGGCTACACCTTC
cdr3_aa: CASSPVLKGYGYTF

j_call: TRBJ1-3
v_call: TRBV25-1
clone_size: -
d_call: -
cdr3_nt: TGTGCCAGCAGTCCAGACGGAAACACCATATATTTT
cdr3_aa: CASSPDGNTIYF

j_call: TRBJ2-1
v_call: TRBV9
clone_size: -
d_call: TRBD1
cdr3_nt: TGTGCCAGCAGCACCGGACAGGTGCTCGATGAGCAGTTCTTC
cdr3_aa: CASSTGQVLDEQFF

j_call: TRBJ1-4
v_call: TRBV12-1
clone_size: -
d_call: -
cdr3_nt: TGTGCCAGCAGCTTGACAGGAACCGCAACTAATGAAAAACTGTTTTTT
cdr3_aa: CASSLTGTATNEKLFF

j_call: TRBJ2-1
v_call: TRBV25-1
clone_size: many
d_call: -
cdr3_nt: TGTGCCAGCAGTGTCCGAGAGGGCTACGGACATGAGCAGTTCTTC
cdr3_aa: CASSVREGYGHEQFF

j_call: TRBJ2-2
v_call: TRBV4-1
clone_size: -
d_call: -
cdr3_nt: TGCGCCAGCAGCCATGTGGGAGGCACCGGGGAGCTGTTTTTT
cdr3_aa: CASSHVGGTGELFF

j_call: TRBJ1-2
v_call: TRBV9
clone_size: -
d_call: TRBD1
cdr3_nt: TGTGCCAGCAGGTCCACCGTTGGACAGGGCCCAAGGGGTGGCTACACCTTC
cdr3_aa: CASRSTVGQGPRGGYTF

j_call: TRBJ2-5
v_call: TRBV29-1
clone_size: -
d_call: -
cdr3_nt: TGCAGCGTTAACGCTCCGTGGAAAGGGAGGACCCAGTACTTC
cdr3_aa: CSVNAPWKGRTQYF

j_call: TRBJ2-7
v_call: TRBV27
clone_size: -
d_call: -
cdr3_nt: TGTGCCAGCAGTTGGACGGTTTATTCCTACGAGCAGTACTTC
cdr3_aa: CASSWTVYSYEQYF

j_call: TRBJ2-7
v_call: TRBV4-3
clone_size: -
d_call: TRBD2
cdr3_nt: TGCGCCAGCAGCCAGGGTCTAGCGGGAGCGGGAGAGCAGTACTTC
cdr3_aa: CASSQGLAGAGEQYF

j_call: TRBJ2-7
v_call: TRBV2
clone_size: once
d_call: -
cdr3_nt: TGTGCCAGCAGTGAAGGCGAGCAGTACTTC
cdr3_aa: CASSEGEQYF

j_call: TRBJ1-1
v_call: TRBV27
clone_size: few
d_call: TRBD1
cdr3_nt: TGTGCCAGCAGTTCCAGGGGGACGAACACTGAAGCTTTCTTT
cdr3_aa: CASSSRGTNTEAFF

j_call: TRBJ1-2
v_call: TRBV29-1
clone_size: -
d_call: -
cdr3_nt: TGCAGCGTTGCAACAGGGATCTATGGCTACACCTTC
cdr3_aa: CSVATGIYGYTF

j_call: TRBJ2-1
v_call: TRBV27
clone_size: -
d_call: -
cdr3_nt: TGTGCCAGCAGTTCCCCCCGACTAGTTTTTGGTGAGCAGTTCTTC
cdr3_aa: CASSSPRLVFGEQFF

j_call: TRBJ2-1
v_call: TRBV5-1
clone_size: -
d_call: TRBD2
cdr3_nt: TGCGCCAGCAGCTTCCCAGCGGGAGGGCCCTTTGGATCCTACAATGAGCAGTTCTTC
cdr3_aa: CASSFPAGGPFGSYNEQFF

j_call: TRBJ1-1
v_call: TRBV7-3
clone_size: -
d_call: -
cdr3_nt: TGTGCCAGCAGCTTAGGGAAGGGGTTCTCTGAAGCTTTCTTT
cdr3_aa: CASSLGKGFSEAFF

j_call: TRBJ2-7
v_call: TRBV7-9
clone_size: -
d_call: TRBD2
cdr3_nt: TGTGCCAGCAGCCGACTAGCGGGAGTTATCGCGTACGCCTACGAGCAGTACTTC
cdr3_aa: CASSRLAGVIAYAYEQYF

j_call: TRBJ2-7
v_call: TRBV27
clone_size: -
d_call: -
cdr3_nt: TGTGCCAGCAGATTAGGGCGCGAGCAGTACTTC
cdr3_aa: CASRLGREQYF